This is a list of T cell receptor beta chains from one sample in a study of Ad26.COV2.S vaccination and SARS-CoV-2 variants. Libraries were prepared by immunoSEQ multiplex PCR; TCRdb keeps only in-frame clonotypes and omits some of them. Among 300,000 to 400,000 clones listed, roughly 84% were seen once. Sequenced here: peripheral blood, sampled in a trial of Ad26.COV2.S vaccine versus placebo. These TCRs come from a person aged 18-65 years who received the Ad26.COV2.S COVID-19 vaccine or a placebo. CDR3s include the opening cysteine and the closing phenylalanine or tryptophan. D genes are given only for firm matches. Clone size is shown for a subset of rows, as once, few, many or a class of expanded clone.

abundance: -; j_gene: TRBJ2-6; d_gene: TRBD2; v_gene: TRBV4-2; CDR3aa: CASSHSGGASSGANVLTF; CDR3nt: TGTGCCAGCAGCCACAGCGGGGGGGCCTCATCTGGGGCCAACGTCCTGACTTTC
abundance: -; j_gene: TRBJ2-1; d_gene: -; v_gene: TRBV4-2; CDR3aa: CASSPGNEQFF; CDR3nt: TGTGCCAGCAGCCCCGGCAATGAGCAGTTCTTC
abundance: -; j_gene: TRBJ2-7; d_gene: TRBD2; v_gene: TRBV7-9; CDR3aa: CASSFNPGTSAEQYF; CDR3nt: TGTGCCAGCAGCTTCAATCCCGGGACTAGTGCCGAGCAGTACTTC
abundance: -; j_gene: TRBJ2-7; d_gene: TRBD1; v_gene: TRBV11-3; CDR3aa: CASSLDRGGEQYF; CDR3nt: TGTGCCAGCAGCTTGGACAGGGGAGGCGAGCAGTACTTC
abundance: -; j_gene: TRBJ1-3; d_gene: -; v_gene: TRBV7-9; CDR3aa: CASSLDGAGNTIYF; CDR3nt: TGTGCCAGCAGCTTAGATGGCGCCGGAAACACCATATATTTT
abundance: -; j_gene: TRBJ1-5; d_gene: -; v_gene: TRBV6-5; CDR3aa: CASSPGTHQPQHF; CDR3nt: TGTGCCAGCAGCCCCGGGACTCACCAGCCCCAGCATTTT
abundance: -; j_gene: TRBJ1-5; d_gene: -; v_gene: TRBV5-4; CDR3aa: CASSTDGGGNQPQHF; CDR3nt: TGTGCCAGCAGCACAGACGGGGGGGGCAATCAGCCCCAGCATTTT
abundance: -; j_gene: TRBJ1-1; d_gene: -; v_gene: TRBV4-3; CDR3aa: CASSQHQNMNTEAFF; CDR3nt: TGCGCCAGCAGCCAACACCAGAACATGAACACTGAAGCTTTCTTT
abundance: once; j_gene: TRBJ1-3; d_gene: -; v_gene: TRBV7-3; CDR3aa: CASSLDGTGNTIYF; CDR3nt: TGTGCCAGCAGCTTAGATGGGACTGGAAACACCATATATTTT
abundance: -; j_gene: TRBJ1-5; d_gene: -; v_gene: TRBV27; CDR3aa: CASSVRDYQPQHF; CDR3nt: TGTGCCAGCAGTGTTCGGGACTATCAGCCCCAGCATTTT
abundance: -; j_gene: TRBJ2-5; d_gene: -; v_gene: TRBV24-1; CDR3aa: CATSDYQETQYF; CDR3nt: TGTGCCACCAGTGACTACCAAGAGACCCAGTACTTC
abundance: -; j_gene: TRBJ1-1; d_gene: -; v_gene: TRBV21-1; CDR3aa: CASTLAGTDTEAFF; CDR3nt: TGTGCCAGCACCTTAGCCGGGACGGACACTGAAGCTTTCTTT
abundance: -; j_gene: TRBJ1-2; d_gene: TRBD1; v_gene: TRBV19; CDR3aa: CASSSRGQGYGYTF; CDR3nt: TGTGCCAGTAGTTCTAGGGGACAGGGCTATGGCTACACCTTC
abundance: -; j_gene: TRBJ2-3; d_gene: -; v_gene: TRBV9; CDR3aa: CASRDAYDTQYF; CDR3nt: TGTGCCAGCAGGGATGCCTACGATACGCAGTATTTT
abundance: -; j_gene: TRBJ1-1; d_gene: TRBD1; v_gene: TRBV5-1; CDR3aa: CASTTGQGNTEAFF; CDR3nt: TGCGCCAGCACTACCGGACAGGGGAACACTGAAGCTTTCTTT
abundance: -; j_gene: TRBJ1-1; d_gene: -; v_gene: TRBV27; CDR3aa: CASSLSPGTEAFF; CDR3nt: TGTGCCAGCAGTTTATCCCCTGGGACTGAAGCTTTCTTT
abundance: once; j_gene: TRBJ1-2; d_gene: -; v_gene: TRBV5-1; CDR3aa: CASTLDNRYIDTRLSGYTF; CDR3nt: TGCGCCAGCACCTTGGATAACCGGTATATAGACACAAGGCTCAGTGGCTACACCTTC
abundance: -; j_gene: TRBJ2-7; d_gene: -; v_gene: TRBV7-7; CDR3aa: CASSKNAGGDYEQYF; CDR3nt: TGTGCTAGCAGCAAAAACGCAGGTGGGGACTACGAGCAGTACTTC
abundance: -; j_gene: TRBJ2-7; d_gene: TRBD2; v_gene: TRBV7-2; CDR3aa: CASSLGSGVTYEQYF; CDR3nt: TGTGCCAGCAGCTTGGGGAGCGGGGTAACCTACGAGCAGTACTTC
abundance: -; j_gene: TRBJ1-5; d_gene: -; v_gene: TRBV2; CDR3aa: CASNKESNQPQHF; CDR3nt: TGTGCCAGCAATAAGGAAAGCAATCAGCCCCAGCATTTT
abundance: -; j_gene: TRBJ1-1; d_gene: TRBD1; v_gene: TRBV2; CDR3aa: CASSEPDRATEAFF; CDR3nt: TGTGCCAGCAGTGAACCCGACAGGGCCACTGAAGCTTTCTTT
abundance: -; j_gene: TRBJ2-3; d_gene: -; v_gene: TRBV7-6; CDR3aa: CASSFWGGSPDTQYF; CDR3nt: TGTGCCAGCAGCTTTTGGGGAGGTAGCCCAGATACGCAGTATTTT
abundance: few; j_gene: TRBJ1-1; d_gene: -; v_gene: TRBV5-1; CDR3aa: CASRSEGGGTEAFF; CDR3nt: TGCGCCAGCAGAAGTGAGGGAGGAGGTACTGAAGCTTTCTTT
abundance: -; j_gene: TRBJ1-5; d_gene: -; v_gene: TRBV18; CDR3aa: CASSLVGGGQPQHF; CDR3nt: TGTGCCAGCTCCCTGGTTGGCGGTGGGCAGCCCCAGCATTTT
abundance: once; j_gene: TRBJ2-2; d_gene: TRBD1; v_gene: TRBV18; CDR3aa: CASSPPTGGTGELFF; CDR3nt: TGTGCCAGCTCACCCCCGACAGGGGGCACCGGGGAGCTGTTTTTT
abundance: -; j_gene: TRBJ2-1; d_gene: TRBD1; v_gene: TRBV5-1; CDR3aa: CASSSSRQGATDEQFF; CDR3nt: TGCGCCAGCAGCTCCTCTAGACAGGGGGCAACGGATGAGCAGTTCTTC
abundance: -; j_gene: TRBJ2-1; d_gene: -; v_gene: TRBV25-1; CDR3aa: CASSALGSYNEQFF; CDR3nt: TGTGCCAGCAGTGCCTTGGGGTCCTACAATGAGCAGTTCTTC
abundance: -; j_gene: TRBJ2-3; d_gene: -; v_gene: TRBV11-3; CDR3aa: CASSRGGDTQYF; CDR3nt: TGTGCCAGCAGCAGGGGGGGGGATACGCAGTATTTT
abundance: many; j_gene: TRBJ1-1; d_gene: TRBD1; v_gene: TRBV5-1; CDR3aa: CASSFETGDMNTEAFF; CDR3nt: TGCGCCAGCAGCTTTGAGACAGGGGATATGAACACTGAAGCTTTCTTT
abundance: -; j_gene: TRBJ2-1; d_gene: TRBD1; v_gene: TRBV15; CDR3aa: CATYRTGTGYNEQFF; CDR3nt: TGTGCCACTTACCGAACCGGGACAGGGTACAATGAGCAGTTCTTC
abundance: -; j_gene: TRBJ2-2; d_gene: TRBD1; v_gene: TRBV9; CDR3aa: CASSVAGQGVGTGELFF; CDR3nt: TGTGCCAGCAGCGTAGCTGGACAGGGGGTGGGGACCGGGGAGCTGTTTTTT
abundance: -; j_gene: TRBJ1-1; d_gene: TRBD1; v_gene: TRBV5-5; CDR3aa: CASSFGTGASEAFF; CDR3nt: TGTGCCAGCAGTTTTGGGACAGGAGCCTCTGAAGCTTTCTTT
abundance: -; j_gene: TRBJ2-2; d_gene: -; v_gene: TRBV24-1; CDR3aa: CATHDSNTGELFF; CDR3nt: TGTGCCACCCATGATTCGAACACCGGGGAGCTGTTTTTT
abundance: -; j_gene: TRBJ2-2; d_gene: -; v_gene: TRBV23-1; CDR3aa: CASSQSQGISLWVGELFF; CDR3nt: TGCGCCAGCAGTCAGTCACAGGGAATTTCCCTATGGGTCGGGGAGCTGTTTTTT
abundance: -; j_gene: TRBJ1-5; d_gene: TRBD1; v_gene: TRBV19; CDR3aa: CASSRGQFPNQPQHF; CDR3nt: TGTGCCAGTAGTAGGGGACAGTTCCCTAATCAGCCCCAGCATTTT
abundance: -; j_gene: TRBJ1-6; d_gene: TRBD1; v_gene: TRBV7-2; CDR3aa: CASSPRGASSYNSPLHF; CDR3nt: TGTGCCAGCAGCCCCAGGGGGGCAAGCTCCTATAATTCACCCCTCCACTTT
abundance: few; j_gene: TRBJ1-1; d_gene: -; v_gene: TRBV5-1; CDR3aa: CASSPHEMDTEAFF; CDR3nt: TGCGCCAGCAGCCCCCATGAAATGGACACTGAAGCTTTCTTT
abundance: -; j_gene: TRBJ2-6; d_gene: -; v_gene: TRBV29-1; CDR3aa: CSVEGGASGANVLTF; CDR3nt: TGCAGCGTTGAGGGTGGGGCCTCTGGGGCCAACGTCCTGACTTTC
abundance: -; j_gene: TRBJ2-5; d_gene: -; v_gene: TRBV3-1/TRBV3-2; CDR3aa: CASSHWGVEETQYF; CDR3nt: TGTGCCAGCAGCCATTGGGGGGTTGAAGAGACCCAGTACTTC
abundance: once; j_gene: TRBJ2-3; d_gene: -; v_gene: TRBV4-3; CDR3aa: CASSQGGTVDTQYF; CDR3nt: TGCGCCAGCAGCCAAGGGGGGACTGTGGATACGCAGTATTTT
abundance: few; j_gene: TRBJ1-3; d_gene: -; v_gene: TRBV6-5; CDR3aa: CASSKDRDSGNTIYF; CDR3nt: TGTGCCAGCAGTAAGGACAGAGACTCTGGAAACACCATATATTTT
abundance: -; j_gene: TRBJ2-2; d_gene: -; v_gene: TRBV7-6; CDR3aa: CASSTRGELFF; CDR3nt: TGTGCCAGCAGCACGAGGGGGGAGCTGTTTTTT
abundance: -; j_gene: TRBJ1-5; d_gene: TRBD1; v_gene: TRBV19; CDR3aa: CASSRTGVFQPQHF; CDR3nt: TGTGCCAGTAGTAGGACAGGGGTTTTTCAGCCCCAGCATTTT
abundance: few; j_gene: TRBJ2-1; d_gene: -; v_gene: TRBV4-1; CDR3aa: CASSQVPLLGQNNEQFF; CDR3nt: TGCGCCAGCAGCCAAGTTCCTCTCCTAGGACAGAACAATGAGCAGTTCTTC
abundance: -; j_gene: TRBJ1-6; d_gene: TRBD1; v_gene: TRBV19; CDR3aa: CASSIGDRVYNSPLHF; CDR3nt: TGTGCCAGTAGTATAGGCGACAGGGTCTATAATTCACCCCTCCACTTT
abundance: -; j_gene: TRBJ1-2; d_gene: -; v_gene: TRBV30; CDR3aa: CAWRGARRGYTF; CDR3nt: TGTGCCTGGAGAGGAGCCCGGCGTGGCTACACCTTC
abundance: -; j_gene: TRBJ1-4; d_gene: -; v_gene: TRBV30; CDR3aa: CAWSAQATNEKLFF; CDR3nt: TGTGCCTGGAGTGCGCAAGCAACTAATGAAAAACTGTTTTTT
abundance: few; j_gene: TRBJ2-7; d_gene: TRBD2; v_gene: TRBV27; CDR3aa: CASSLSGGEQYF; CDR3nt: TGTGCCAGCAGTTTATCCGGGGGGGAGCAGTACTTC
abundance: -; j_gene: TRBJ1-2; d_gene: -; v_gene: TRBV6-5; CDR3aa: CASSPGQNYYGYTF; CDR3nt: TGTGCCAGCAGCCCCGGACAGAACTACTATGGCTACACCTTC